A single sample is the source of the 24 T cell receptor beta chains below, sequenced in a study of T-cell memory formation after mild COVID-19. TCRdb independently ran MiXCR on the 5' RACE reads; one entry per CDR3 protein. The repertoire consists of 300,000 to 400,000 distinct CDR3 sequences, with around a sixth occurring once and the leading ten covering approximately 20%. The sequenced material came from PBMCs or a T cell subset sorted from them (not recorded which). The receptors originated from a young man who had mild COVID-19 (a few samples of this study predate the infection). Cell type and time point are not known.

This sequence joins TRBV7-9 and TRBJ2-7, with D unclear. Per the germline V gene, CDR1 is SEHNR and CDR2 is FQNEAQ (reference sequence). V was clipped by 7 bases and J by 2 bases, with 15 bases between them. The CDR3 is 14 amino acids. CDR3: CASTTGWDPYEQYF. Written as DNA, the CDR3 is TGTGCCAGCACCACCGGTTGGGATCCCTACGAGCAGTACTTC. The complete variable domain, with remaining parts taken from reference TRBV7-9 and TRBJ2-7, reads DTGVSQNPRHKITKRGQNVTFRCDPISEHNRLYWYRQTLGQGPEFLTYFQNEAQLEKSRLLSDRFSAERPKGSFSTLEIQRTEQGDSAMYLCASTTGWDPYEQYFGPGTRLTVT.

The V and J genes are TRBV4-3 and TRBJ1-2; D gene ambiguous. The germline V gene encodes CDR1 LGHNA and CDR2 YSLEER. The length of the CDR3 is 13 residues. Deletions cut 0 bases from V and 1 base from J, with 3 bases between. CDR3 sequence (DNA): TGCGCCAGCAGCCAAGATGTTAACTATGGCTACACCTTC. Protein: CASSQDVNYGYTF.

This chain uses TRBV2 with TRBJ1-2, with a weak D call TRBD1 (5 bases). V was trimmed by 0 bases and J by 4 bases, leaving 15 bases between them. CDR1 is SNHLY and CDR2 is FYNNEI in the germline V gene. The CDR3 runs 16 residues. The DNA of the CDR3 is TGTGCCAGCAGTGAAGCTCAGGGTCGATCACTCTATGGCTACACCTTC. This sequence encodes CASSEAQGRSLYGYTF.

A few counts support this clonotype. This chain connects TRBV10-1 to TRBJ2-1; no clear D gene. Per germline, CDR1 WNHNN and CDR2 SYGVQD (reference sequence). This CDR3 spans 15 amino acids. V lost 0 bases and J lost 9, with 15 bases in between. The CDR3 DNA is TGCGCCAGCAGTGAGTCGGGTAGGCTTTCGAGTGAGCAGTTCTTC. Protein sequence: CASSESGRLSSEQFF.

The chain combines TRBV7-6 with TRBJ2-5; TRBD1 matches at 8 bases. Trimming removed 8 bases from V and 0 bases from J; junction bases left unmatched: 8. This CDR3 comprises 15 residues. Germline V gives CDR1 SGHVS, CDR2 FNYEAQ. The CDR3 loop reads CASVTGGIYQETQYF. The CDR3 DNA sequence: TGTGCCAGCGTCACAGGGGGTATATACCAAGAGACCCAGTACTTC.

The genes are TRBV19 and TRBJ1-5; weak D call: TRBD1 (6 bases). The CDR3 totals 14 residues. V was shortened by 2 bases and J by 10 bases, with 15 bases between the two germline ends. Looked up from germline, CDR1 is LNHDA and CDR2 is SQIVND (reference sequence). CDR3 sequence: CASSIPQGIIPQHF. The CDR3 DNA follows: TGTGCCAGTAGTATACCCCAGGGGATCATTCCCCAGCATTTT. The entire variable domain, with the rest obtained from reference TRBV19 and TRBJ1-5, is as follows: DGGITQSPKYLFRKEGQNVTLSCEQNLNHDAMYWYRQDPGQGLRLIYYSQIVNDFQKGDIAEGYSVSREKKESFPLTVTSAQKNPTAFYLCASSIPQGIIPQHFGDGTRLSIL.

The CDR3 DNA reads as TGTGCCAGCAGCCAAGAGACGGGACAAGTGAGTGGCTACACCTTC. Its protein is CASSQETGQVSGYTF. The genes are TRBV4-2 and TRBJ1-2; possible D gene TRBD1, 6 bases. Looked up from germline, CDR1 is LGHNA and CDR2 is YNFKEQ. V dropped 0 bases and J dropped 7 bases, with 15 bases sitting between them. This CDR3 contains 15 residues.

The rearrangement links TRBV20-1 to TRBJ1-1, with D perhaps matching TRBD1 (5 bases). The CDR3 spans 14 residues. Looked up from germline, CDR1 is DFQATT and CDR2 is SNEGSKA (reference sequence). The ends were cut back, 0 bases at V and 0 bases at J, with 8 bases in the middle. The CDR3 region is CSARDRVVNTEAFF. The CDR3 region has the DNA TGCAGTGCTAGAGACAGGGTGGTGAACACTGAAGCTTTCTTT.

The CDR3 loop reads CASSMLAGGELFF. DNA for the CDR3: TGTGCCAGTAGTATGCTCGCTGGAGGGGAGCTGTTTTTT. The J gene is TRBJ2-2, the V gene TRBV19, with D uncertain. The CDR3 is 13 residues long. From germline, CDR1 is LNHDA and CDR2 SQIVND (reference sequence). V lost 3 bases and J lost 8, with 10 bases in between.

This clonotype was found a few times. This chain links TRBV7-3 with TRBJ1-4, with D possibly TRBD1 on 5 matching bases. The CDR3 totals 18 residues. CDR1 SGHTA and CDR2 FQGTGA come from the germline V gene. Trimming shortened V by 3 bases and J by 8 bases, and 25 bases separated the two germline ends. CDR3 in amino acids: CASSFVYEPGQSREKLFF. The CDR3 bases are TGTGCCAGCAGCTTTGTTTACGAGCCGGGGCAGTCGAGGGAAAAACTGTTTTTT.

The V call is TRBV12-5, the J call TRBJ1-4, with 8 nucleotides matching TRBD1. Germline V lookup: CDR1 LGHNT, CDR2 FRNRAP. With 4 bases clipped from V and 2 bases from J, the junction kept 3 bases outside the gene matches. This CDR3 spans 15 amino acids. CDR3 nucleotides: TGTGCTAGTGGTTCGAGACAGGGGACTAATGAAAAACTGTTTTTT. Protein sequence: CASGSRQGTNEKLFF.

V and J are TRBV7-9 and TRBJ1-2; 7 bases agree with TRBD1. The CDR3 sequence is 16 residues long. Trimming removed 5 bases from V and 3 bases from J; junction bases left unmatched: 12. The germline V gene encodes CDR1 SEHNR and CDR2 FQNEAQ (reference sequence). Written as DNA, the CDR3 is TGTGCCAGCAGCCCGACCAGGGGGGCGCAATACTATGGCTACACCTTC. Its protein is CASSPTRGAQYYGYTF.

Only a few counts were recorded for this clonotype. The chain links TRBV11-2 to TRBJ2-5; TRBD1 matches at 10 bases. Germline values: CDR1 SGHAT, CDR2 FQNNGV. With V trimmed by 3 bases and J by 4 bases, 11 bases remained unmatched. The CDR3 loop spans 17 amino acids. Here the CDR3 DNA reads TGTGCCAGCAGCTTGGCCCCCGGACAGGGGGAGACAGAGACCCAGTACTTC. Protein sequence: CASSLAPGQGETETQYF.

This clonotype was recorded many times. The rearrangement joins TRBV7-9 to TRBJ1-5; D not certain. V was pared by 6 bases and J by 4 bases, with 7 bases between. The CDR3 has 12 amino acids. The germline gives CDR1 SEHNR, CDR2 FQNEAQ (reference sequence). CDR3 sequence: CASSTGNQPQHF. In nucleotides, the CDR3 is TGTGCCAGCAGTACCGGTAATCAGCCCCAGCATTTT.

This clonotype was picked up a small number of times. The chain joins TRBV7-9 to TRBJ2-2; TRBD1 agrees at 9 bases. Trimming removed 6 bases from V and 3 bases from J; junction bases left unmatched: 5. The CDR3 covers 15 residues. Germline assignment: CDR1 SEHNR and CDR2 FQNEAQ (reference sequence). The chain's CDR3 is CASRDRGLDTGELFF. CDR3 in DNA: TGTGCCAGCAGGGACAGGGGTTTGGACACCGGGGAGCTGTTTTTT. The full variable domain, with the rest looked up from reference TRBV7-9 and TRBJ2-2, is DTGVSQNPRHKITKRGQNVTFRCDPISEHNRLYWYRQTLGQGPEFLTYFQNEAQLEKSRLLSDRFSAERPKGSFSTLEIQRTEQGDSAMYLCASRDRGLDTGELFFGEGSRLTVL.

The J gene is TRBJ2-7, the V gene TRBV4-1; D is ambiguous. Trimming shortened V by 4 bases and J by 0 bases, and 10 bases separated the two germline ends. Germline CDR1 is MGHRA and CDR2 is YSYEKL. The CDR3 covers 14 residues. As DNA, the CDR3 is TGCGCCAGCAGCCGTCAGGACCACTCCTACGAGCAGTACGTC. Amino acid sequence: CASSRQDHSYEQYV.

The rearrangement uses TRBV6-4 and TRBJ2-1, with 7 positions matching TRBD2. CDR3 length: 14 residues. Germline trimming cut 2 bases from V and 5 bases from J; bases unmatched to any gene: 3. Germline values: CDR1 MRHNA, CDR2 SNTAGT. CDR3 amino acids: CASSDGLENNEQFF. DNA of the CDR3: TGTGCCAGCAGTGACGGACTAGAAAACAATGAGCAGTTCTTC.

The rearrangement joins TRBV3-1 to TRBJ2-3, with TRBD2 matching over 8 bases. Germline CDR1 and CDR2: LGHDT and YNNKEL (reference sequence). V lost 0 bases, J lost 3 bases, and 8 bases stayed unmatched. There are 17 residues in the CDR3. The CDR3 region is CASSQEIRGGPTDTQYF. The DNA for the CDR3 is TGTGCCAGCAGCCAAGAAATCCGGGGGGGGCCGACAGATACGCAGTATTTT.

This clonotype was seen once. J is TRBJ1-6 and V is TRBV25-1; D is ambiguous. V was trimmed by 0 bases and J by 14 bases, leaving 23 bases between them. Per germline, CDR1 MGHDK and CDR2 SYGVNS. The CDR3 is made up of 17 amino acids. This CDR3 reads CASSEYMDGPPYRALHF. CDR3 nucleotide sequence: TGTGCCAGCAGTGAATATATGGACGGGCCTCCTTATCGGGCCCTCCACTTT.

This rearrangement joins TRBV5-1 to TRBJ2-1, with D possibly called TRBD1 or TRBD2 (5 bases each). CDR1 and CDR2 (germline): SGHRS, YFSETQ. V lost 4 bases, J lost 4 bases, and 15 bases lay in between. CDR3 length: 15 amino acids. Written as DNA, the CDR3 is TGCGCCAGCAGCGTCGGGGCAGGGAGATACAATGAGCAGTTCTTC. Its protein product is CASSVGAGRYNEQFF.

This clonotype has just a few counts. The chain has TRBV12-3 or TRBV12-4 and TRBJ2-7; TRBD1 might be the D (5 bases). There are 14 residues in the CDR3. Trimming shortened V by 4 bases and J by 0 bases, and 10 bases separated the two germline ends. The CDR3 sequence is CASSSTVLSYEQYF. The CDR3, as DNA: TGTGCCAGCAGTTCGACAGTGCTCTCCTACGAGCAGTACTTC.

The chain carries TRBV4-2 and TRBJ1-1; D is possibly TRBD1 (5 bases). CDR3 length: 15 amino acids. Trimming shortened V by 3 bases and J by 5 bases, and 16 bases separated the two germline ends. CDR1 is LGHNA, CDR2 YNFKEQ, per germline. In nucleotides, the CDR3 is TGTGCCAGCAGCCAGGGGGACCCCGATGGGACTGAAGCTTTCTTT. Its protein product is CASSQGDPDGTEAFF.

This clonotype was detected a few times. CDR3 DNA sequence: TGTGCCAGCAGCTTAGCGAGGGACTACACAGATACGCAGTATTTT. It is translated as CASSLARDYTDTQYF. This rearrangement joins TRBV7-8 to TRBJ2-3; TRBD2 matches at 7 bases. The germline gives CDR1 SGHVS, CDR2 FQNEAQ. The CDR3 consists of 15 residues. V trimming: 0 bases; J trimming: 2 bases; junction bases outside the gene matches: 2.

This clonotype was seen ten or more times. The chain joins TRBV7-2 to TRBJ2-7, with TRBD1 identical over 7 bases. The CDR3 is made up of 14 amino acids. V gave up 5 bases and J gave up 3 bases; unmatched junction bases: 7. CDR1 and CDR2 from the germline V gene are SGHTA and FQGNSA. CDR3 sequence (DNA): TGTGCCAGCAGCAATAACAGGGACAGCTACGAGCAGTACTTC. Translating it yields CASSNNRDSYEQYF.